What follows are 26 T cell receptor beta chains derived from one specimen sequenced in a study of blood T cell repertoires in COVID-19. Measured with immunoSEQ multiplex PCR; TCRdb has only the in-frame clones, and not every one. Of 250,000 to 300,000 clones in the sample, around 80% were seen once. Sequencing was carried out using PBMCs or T cells enriched from blood (not recorded which). Source of these receptors: a man aged 35-49 years who had been exposed to COVID-19.

The V call is TRBV5-1, the J call TRBJ2-1; 10 bases are shared with TRBD2. Trimming took 2 bases from V and 2 from J; bases not matched to a gene: 4. The CDR3 is 16 amino acids. Germline-derived CDR1 and CDR2 are SGHRS and YFSETQ. CDR3 region: CASSFSAGGPYNEQFF. The DNA for the CDR3 is TGCGCCAGCAGCTTCTCAGCGGGAGGGCCCTACAATGAGCAGTTCTTC.

As DNA, the CDR3 is TGCGCCAGCAGTGTGGGACTACCTAACAATGAGCAGTTCTTC. Amino acid sequence: CASSVGLPNNEQFF. V gene TRBV10-1 combines with J gene TRBJ2-1; 7 bases are shared with TRBD2. Germline CDR1 reads WNHNN; CDR2 reads SYGVQD (reference sequence). V gave up 4 bases and J gave up 5 bases; unmatched junction bases: 5. The CDR3 is made up of 14 amino acids.

The chain couples TRBV9 to TRBJ1-2; unclear D gene. With 0 bases removed from V and 4 bases from J, the gap between germline ends came to 7 bases. Germline V gives CDR1 SGDLS, CDR2 YYNGEE. There are 13 residues in the CDR3. DNA for the CDR3: TGTGCCAGCAGCGTAGAGGGAGGCTATGGCTACACCTTC. Amino acids: CASSVEGGYGYTF.

The rearrangement uses TRBV19 and TRBJ1-5; 7 bases align to TRBD1. Germline values: CDR1 LNHDA, CDR2 SQIVND (reference sequence). CDR3 length equals 14 residues. J lost 0 bases, V lost 10 bases, and 6 bases had no gene match. Here the CDR3 reads CAIRGPSSNQPQHF. The CDR3 bases are TGTGCCATTAGGGGGCCTTCTAGCAATCAGCCCCAGCATTTT.

V gene TRBV19 combines with J gene TRBJ1-1; D unclear. The CDR3 consists of 14 residues. The ends were cut back, 7 bases at V and 4 bases at J, with 16 bases in the middle. Germline V CDR1 and CDR2: LNHDA, SQIVND (reference sequence). CDR3 sequence: CASTWGLGSTEAFF. The CDR3 DNA sequence: TGTGCCAGTACCTGGGGTTTAGGGAGCACTGAAGCTTTCTTT.

This chain links TRBV19 with TRBJ1-2; perhaps TRBD1 as D (6 bases). This CDR3 region has 17 residues. The V end lost 9 bases, the J end lost 8 bases, and 31 bases lay between the germline ends. CDR1 and CDR2 from the germline V gene are LNHDA and SQIVND (reference sequence). The CDR3 sequence is CASRRRARGEVVGGYTF. As DNA, the CDR3 is TGTGCCAGCAGGCGACGTGCCAGGGGTGAGGTGGTAGGCGGCTACACCTTC.

The chain carries TRBV5-1 and TRBJ2-7; D unresolved. The germline CDR1 and CDR2 sequences are SGHRS and YFSETQ. This CDR3 has 15 amino acids. Trimming removed 0 bases from V and 3 bases from J, with 13 bases in between. The CDR3 reads CASSLGPGSDYEQYF. CDR3 nucleotides: TGCGCCAGCAGCTTGGGGCCAGGCTCGGACTACGAGCAGTACTTC.

This clone appeared once. The V gene is TRBV7-9, the J gene TRBJ1-4, with 7 nucleotides matching TRBD1. Germline V gene data show CDR1 as SEHNR and CDR2 as FQNEAQ (reference sequence). The CDR3 is 14 residues long. J gave up 8 bases and V 8 bases, and 11 bases lay outside the gene matches. The CDR3 sequence is CASSIWTGDEKLFF. The CDR3 nucleotides read TGTGCCAGCTCAATTTGGACAGGAGACGAAAAACTGTTTTTT.

V is TRBV11-3 and J is TRBJ2-6; D is unclear. The CDR3 consists of 13 residues. Trimming removed 7 bases at V and 0 bases at J, with 4 bases between. Germline V gene sequence: CDR1 SGHNT, CDR2 YENEEA. The CDR3 sequence is CASTNSGANVLTF. The CDR3 DNA sequence: TGTGCCAGCACAAACTCTGGGGCCAACGTCCTGACTTTC.

This sequence joins TRBV5-1 and TRBJ1-3; a possible D gene is TRBD1 (6 bases). The germline V gene has CDR1 SGHRS and CDR2 YFSETQ. The CDR3 contains 14 residues. V dropped 4 bases and J dropped 8 bases, with 16 bases sitting between them. CDR3 sequence: CASSGGSGVDTIYF. CDR3 DNA sequence: TGCGCCAGCAGCGGAGGATCAGGGGTTGACACCATATATTTT.

The DNA for the CDR3 is TGTGCCAGCAGCCCACAATCGGGATCAGATACGCAGTATTTT. Translating it yields CASSPQSGSDTQYF. The chain carries TRBV5-4 and TRBJ2-3, with D perhaps matching TRBD2 (5 bases). CDR3 size: 14 residues. Germline V gives CDR1 SGHNT, CDR2 YYREEE (reference sequence). The germline V and J ends were trimmed by 4 bases and 4 bases, with 13 bases remaining between them.

This clone was picked up one time. The V and J genes are TRBV24-1 and TRBJ2-1; 8 bases fit TRBD1. This CDR3 has 18 residues. CDR1 and CDR2 (germline): KGHDR, SFDVKD. V lost 2 bases and J lost 0; bases outside the gene matches: 8. The CDR3 region is CATSDSGTGRNSYNEQFF. CDR3 in DNA: TGTGCCACCAGTGATTCCGGGACAGGCCGGAACTCCTACAATGAGCAGTTCTTC.

This chain connects TRBV30 to TRBJ1-4, with unresolved D. The V and J ends lost 0 bases and 5 bases respectively, with 16 bases between them. Germline V gene data show CDR1 as GTSNPN and CDR2 as SVGIG (reference sequence). The CDR3 totals 16 residues. The CDR3 here is CAWSVHSGKSNEKLFF. CDR3 sequence (DNA): TGTGCCTGGAGTGTACATTCCGGGAAATCAAATGAAAAACTGTTTTTT.

The genes are TRBV5-4 and TRBJ2-5; 12 bases are shared with TRBD2. The length of the CDR3 is 16 residues. Germline V gene sequence: CDR1 SGHNT, CDR2 YYREEE (reference sequence). V lost 3 bases to trimming and J lost 4 bases; unmatched junction nucleotides: 7. CDR3 sequence: CASSSRLAGAGETQYF. The CDR3 DNA sequence: TGTGCCAGCAGCTCGCGACTAGCGGGAGCGGGAGAGACCCAGTACTTC.

The gene calls are TRBV19 and TRBJ2-1, with D possibly being TRBD2 (5 bases). Germline loops: CDR1 LNHDA, CDR2 SQIVND (reference sequence). V was trimmed by 7 bases and J by 0 bases, leaving 16 bases between them. The CDR3 has 16 residues. In DNA form, the CDR3 reads TGTGCCAGTAATAAGGTCGGGGATACCTCCTACAATGAGCAGTTCTTC. This encodes CASNKVGDTSYNEQFF.

This chain connects TRBV2 to TRBJ2-7, with TRBD1 matching 7 bases. The V and J ends lost 9 bases and 3 bases, in that order; junction bases with no gene match: 8. The germline V gene has CDR1 SNHLY and CDR2 FYNNEI. The CDR3 has 13 amino acids. The CDR3 loop is CASDDRARYEQYF. CDR3 nucleotides: TGTGCCAGTGATGACAGGGCCCGCTACGAGCAGTACTTC.

The chain recombines TRBV7-9 with TRBJ1-3; D not resolved. The length of the CDR3 is 14 residues. V gave up 5 bases and J gave up 0 bases, with 8 bases separating them. Germline CDR1 SEHNR, CDR2 FQNEAQ (reference sequence). The CDR3 DNA reads as TGTGCCAGCAGCCTTCTATCCTCTGGAAACACCATATATTTT. It is translated as CASSLLSSGNTIYF.

The chain carries TRBV27 and TRBJ1-3; D is undetermined. Germline V gene sequence: CDR1 MNHEY, CDR2 SMNVEV (reference sequence). The CDR3 is made up of 13 amino acids. Trimming stripped 2 bases from V and 14 bases from J, with 16 bases between. The CDR3 reads CASSLRPGTRVYF. The CDR3 nucleotides are TGTGCCAGCAGTTTAAGGCCGGGAACACGGGTATATTTT.

This chain uses TRBV27 with TRBJ2-3; 11 positions match TRBD1. Germline V CDR1 and CDR2: MNHEY, SMNVEV (reference sequence). V shed 3 bases, J shed 4 bases, and the junction held 6 bases outside the gene matches. There are 16 residues in the CDR3. The CDR3 bases are TGTGCCAGCAGTTTGGACAGGGGGCTTGGGGCAGATACGCAGTATTTT. It codes for CASSLDRGLGADTQYF.

The rearrangement uses TRBV5-4 and TRBJ2-7; the D gene is possibly TRBD2 (5 bases). This CDR3 has 14 residues. Trimming pared 4 bases from V and 7 bases from J, leaving 18 bases between. CDR1 and CDR2 (germline): SGHNT, YYREEE (reference sequence). CDR3 coding DNA: TGTGCCAGCAGCCATCGGACCGAGACGGGAGAGCAGTACTTC. Translation gives CASSHRTETGEQYF. The full variable domain, completed using reference TRBV5-4 and TRBJ2-7, is ETGVTQSPTHLIKTRGQQVTLRCSSQSGHNTVSWYQQALGQGPQFIFQYYREEENGRGNFPPRFSGLQFPNYSSELNVNALELDDSALYLCASSHRTETGEQYFGPGTRLTVT.

The table lists this clone with a count of one. V usage is TRBV7-9 and J usage is TRBJ2-1, with 7 bases lining up with TRBD1. The germline V gene encodes CDR1 SEHNR and CDR2 FQNEAQ (reference sequence). The trim removed 4 bases at V and 6 bases at J, leaving 3 bases unmatched. The CDR3 contains 13 residues. The CDR3 bases are TGTGCCAGCAGCTCCGCAGGGGGCAATGAGCAGTTCTTC. It codes for CASSSAGGNEQFF.

This clone was counted only a few times. DNA of the CDR3: TGTGCCAGCAGCTCAACTGCAGGGACACGAAGAGTTAATCAGCCCCAGCATTTT. Its protein is CASSSTAGTRRVNQPQHF. The chain recombines TRBV7-6 with TRBJ1-5, with D possibly being TRBD1 (6 bases). CDR1 is SGHVS and CDR2 is FNYEAQ in the germline V gene. The CDR3 is made up of 18 amino acids. V lost 4 bases and J lost 4, with 23 bases in between.

The V gene is TRBV5-4, the J gene TRBJ2-1; TRBD1 might be the D (6 bases). The germline V gene has CDR1 SGHNT and CDR2 YYREEE (reference sequence). The CDR3 loop spans 15 amino acids. The V and J ends lost 0 bases and 6 bases respectively, with 13 bases between them. This CDR3 is CASSLGQAGLNEQFF. CDR3 DNA sequence: TGTGCCAGCAGCTTGGGACAGGCCGGACTCAATGAGCAGTTCTTC.

The chain joins TRBV25-1 to TRBJ2-7; TRBD1 agrees at 9 bases. V was clipped by 5 bases and J by 4 bases; unmatched bases: 6. CDR1 and CDR2 (germline): MGHDK, SYGVNS. The CDR3 runs 14 residues. CDR3 sequence reads: CASSMEQGAYEQYF. The CDR3 DNA follows: TGTGCCAGCAGTATGGAACAGGGGGCTTACGAGCAGTACTTC.

The chain links TRBV2 to TRBJ2-1, with 11 bases fitting TRBD2. Per the germline V gene, CDR1 is SNHLY and CDR2 is FYNNEI. The CDR3 runs to 14 residues. Losses at the gene ends were 2 bases for V and 14 bases for J; bases not matched to a gene: 8. CDR3 DNA: TGTGCCAGCAGTGAAACTAGCGGGAGATCGGGTGAGTTCTTC. This codes for CASSETSGRSGEFF.

Only a few counts were recorded for this clone. The chain is built from TRBV2 and TRBJ1-6; D is unresolved. V lost 7 bases and J lost 5, with 9 bases in between. The CDR3 is 13 residues long. The germline CDR1 and CDR2 sequences are SNHLY and FYNNEI. The CDR3 DNA follows: TGTGCCAGCATCGAGGGAAATAATTCACCCCTCCACTTT. It translates to CASIEGNNSPLHF.